This T cell receptor (beta chain) was sequenced for a study of blood T cell repertoires in COVID-19 (dated by TCRdb to between 2020 and 2021). About the investigation overall: The collaborator samples originated in the United States, Italy and Spain and spanned the acute and convalescent phases of COVID-19. The prospective study material was composed of cDNA or gDNA derived from T cells, B-cell-depleted T cells, or PBMCs. The dataset comprised deeply sampled blood TCRbeta repertoires from subjects exposed to, actively infected with, or recovered from COVID-19. A freely available public database, intended as a resource for researchers studying the immune response to SARS-CoV-2, is where the repertoires were released. The samples were drawn from two sources: the first 160 participants of the ongoing ImmuneRACE study, and 1,200 or so subjects contributed by 6 global collaborators. The sample metadata nearly always contained a de-identified subject ID, COVID-19 status, age in years and sex. Where HLA class I and class II types were available, the types were taken from metadata supplied by the sample provider, not from assay-based typing.

V drops 1 base and J drops 4 bases, leaving 7 bases in between. CDR1 and CDR2 were assigned from the germline V gene as MNHNS and SASEGT. The CDR3 covers 14 residues, taking in both the cysteine and the phenylalanine. The entry retains the CDR3 DNA only, 42 bases that are in frame from base 1. TCRbeta CDR3 regions were amplified from genomic DNA by means of the immunoSEQ Assay, a bias-controlled multiplex PCR. In the paper's pipeline: Nucleated cell counts per sample were estimated from amplification of reference gene primers within the assay. To quantify the absolute abundance of each unique TCRbeta CDR3 rearrangement, sequence reads were collapsed and filtered. For each sample, productive Simpson clonality was calculated by taking the square root of Simpson's diversity index across productive rearrangements. TCRdb limited this immuneACCESS table to in-frame rearrangements with V and J called. A share of clones is missing; checked studies link under half to unresolved V genes, and the rest is unexplained. V, J and clone size are those of that table, while D and trimming were read from the DNA. The sample table records roughly 70,000 clones; 80% of these occur just once. 8.5% to 10% of the sample lies in the top ten.

Notes on this clone: Its cognate antigen has yet to be identified. No base-level quality is on record; no much larger clone is a single base apart.

Whole blood was collected in K2EDTA tubes by collaborating institutions according to the institutions' own protocols. For TCRbeta analysis, collaborator samples were shipped as frozen whole blood, as isolated PBMCs, or as DNA extracted from either sample type. Study-level results and caveats: Clinical and demographic metadata were provided uncurated, with the amount varying by source and participant.

Specimen: peripheral blood. The sequence joins TRBV6-1 to TRBJ1-4, with the D gene too uncertain to name. The receptor's source is a human donor in a cohort sampled during active COVID-19. The bases are TGTGCCAGCAGTGAAGGAGGTCTTAATGAAAAACTGTTTTTT. Translated, this is CASSEGGLNEKLFF.